Shown below are 2 T cell receptor beta chains from a single sample sequenced in a study of T cells in Graves' hyperthyroidism and ophthalmopathy. Amplified TCR beta CDR3 regions derived from RNA transcripts. HTBI primers were used for first-round RT-PCR of the TCR CDR3. TCRdb re-called the multiplex PCR reads through MiXCR, storing one row per CDR3 protein. The table includes over 250,000 distinct CDR3 sequences, about 25% detected once. Sequenced input: blood. The receptors were sampled from a man aged 40-50 years with Graves' hyperthyroidism that later progressed to Graves' ophthalmopathy.

This chain uses TRBV6-1 with TRBJ1-5; TRBD1 matches 10 bases. Germline loops: CDR1 MNHNS, CDR2 SASEGT. There are 16 residues in the CDR3. J was trimmed by 2 bases and V by 5 bases; bases with no gene match: 6. The CDR3 DNA reads as TGTGCCAGCAGTCGGACAGGGGGTGATGGCAATCAGCCCCAGCATTTT. Amino acids: CASSRTGGDGNQPQHF.

This chain uses TRBV12-3 or TRBV12-4 with TRBJ1-2; possible D gene TRBD1, 5 bases. CDR3 length: 13 amino acids. V was pared by 5 bases and J by 4 bases, with 11 bases between. CDR3 region: CASSGSQGYGYTF. CDR3 nucleotides: TGTGCCAGCAGTGGTAGTCAGGGCTATGGCTACACCTTC.